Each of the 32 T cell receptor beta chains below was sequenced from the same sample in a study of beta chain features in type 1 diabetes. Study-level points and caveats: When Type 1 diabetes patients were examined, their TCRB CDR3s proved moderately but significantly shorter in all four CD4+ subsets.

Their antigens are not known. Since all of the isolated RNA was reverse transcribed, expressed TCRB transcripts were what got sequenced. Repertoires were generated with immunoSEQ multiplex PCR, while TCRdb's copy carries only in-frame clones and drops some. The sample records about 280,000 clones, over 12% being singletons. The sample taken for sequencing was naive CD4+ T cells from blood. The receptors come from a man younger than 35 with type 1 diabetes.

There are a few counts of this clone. In DNA, the CDR3 is TGCAGCGGCATGAAGGCAGGCAGCTATGGCTACACCTTC. Its translation is CSGMKAGSYGYTF. The chain carries TRBV29-1 and TRBJ1-2; D not resolved. There are 13 residues in the CDR3. Trimming removed 7 bases from V and 4 bases from J, with 16 bases in between. Germline CDR1 reads SQVTM; CDR2 reads ANQGSEA.

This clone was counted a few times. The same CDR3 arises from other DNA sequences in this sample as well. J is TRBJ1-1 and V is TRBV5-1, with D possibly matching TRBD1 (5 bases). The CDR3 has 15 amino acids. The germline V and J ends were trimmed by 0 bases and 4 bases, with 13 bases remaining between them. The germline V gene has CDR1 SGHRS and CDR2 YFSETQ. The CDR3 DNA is TGCGCCAGCAGCTTGGCCACCGGGAGGGGCACTGAAGCTTTCTTT. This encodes CASSLATGRGTEAFF.

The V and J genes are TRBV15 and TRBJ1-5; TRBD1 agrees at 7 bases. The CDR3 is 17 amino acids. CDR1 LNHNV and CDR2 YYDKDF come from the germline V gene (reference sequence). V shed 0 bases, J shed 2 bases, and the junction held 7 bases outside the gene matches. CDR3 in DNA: TGTGCCACCAGCAGAGAGAGACAGGGTAGGGGCAATCAGCCCCAGCATTTT. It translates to CATSRERQGRGNQPQHF.

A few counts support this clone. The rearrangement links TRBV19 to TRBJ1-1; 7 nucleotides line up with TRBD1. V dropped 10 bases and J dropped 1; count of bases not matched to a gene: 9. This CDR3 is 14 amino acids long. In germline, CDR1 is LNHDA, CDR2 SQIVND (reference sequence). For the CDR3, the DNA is TGTGCCACCTCAGGGGGGAATCGGAACACTGAAGCTTTCTTT. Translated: CATSGGNRNTEAFF.

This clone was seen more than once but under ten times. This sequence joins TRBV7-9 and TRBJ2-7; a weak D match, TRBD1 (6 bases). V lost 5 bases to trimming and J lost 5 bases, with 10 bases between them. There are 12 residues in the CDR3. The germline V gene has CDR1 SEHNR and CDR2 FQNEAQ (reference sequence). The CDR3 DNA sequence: TGTGCCAGCAGCCCTCGACAGGACGAGCAGTACTTC. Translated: CASSPRQDEQYF. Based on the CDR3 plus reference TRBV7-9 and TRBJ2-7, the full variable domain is DTGVSQNPRHKITKRGQNVTFRCDPISEHNRLYWYRQTLGQGPEFLTYFQNEAQLEKSRLLSDRFSAERPKGSFSTLEIQRTEQGDSAMYLCASSPRQDEQYFGPGTRLTVT.

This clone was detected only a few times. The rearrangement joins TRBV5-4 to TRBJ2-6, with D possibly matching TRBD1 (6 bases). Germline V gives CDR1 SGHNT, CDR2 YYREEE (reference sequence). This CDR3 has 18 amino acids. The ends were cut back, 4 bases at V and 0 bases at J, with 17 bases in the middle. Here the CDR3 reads CASSLLGHSYSGANVLTF. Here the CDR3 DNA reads TGTGCCAGCAGCCTGTTGGGACATTCCTACTCTGGGGCCAACGTCCTGACTTTC.

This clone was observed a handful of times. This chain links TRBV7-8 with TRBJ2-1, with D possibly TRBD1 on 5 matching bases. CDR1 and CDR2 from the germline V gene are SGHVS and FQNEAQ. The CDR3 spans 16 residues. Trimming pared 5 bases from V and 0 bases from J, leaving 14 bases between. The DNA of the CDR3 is TGTGCCAGCAGCCTCAGACAGCTGAGCTCCTACAATGAGCAGTTCTTC. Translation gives CASSLRQLSSYNEQFF.

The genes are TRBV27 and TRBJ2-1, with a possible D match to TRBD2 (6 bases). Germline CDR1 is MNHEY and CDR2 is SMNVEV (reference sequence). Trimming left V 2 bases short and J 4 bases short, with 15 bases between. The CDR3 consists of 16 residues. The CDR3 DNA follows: TGTGCCAGCAGTTTAGATAAGGGTGCGGGGTACAATGAGCAGTTCTTC. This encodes CASSLDKGAGYNEQFF.

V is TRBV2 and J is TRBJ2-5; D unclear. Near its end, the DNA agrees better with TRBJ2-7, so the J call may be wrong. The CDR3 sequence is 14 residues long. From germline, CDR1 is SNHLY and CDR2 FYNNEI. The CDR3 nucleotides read TGTGCCAGCAGTGACCGAATATTCTCCTACGAGCAGTACTTC. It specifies CASSDRIFSYEQYF.

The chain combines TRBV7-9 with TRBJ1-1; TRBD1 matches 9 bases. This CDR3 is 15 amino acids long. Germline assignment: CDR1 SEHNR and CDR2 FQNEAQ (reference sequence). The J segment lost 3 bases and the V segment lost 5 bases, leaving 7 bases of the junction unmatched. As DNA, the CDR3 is TGTGCCAGCAGCACCCGGACAGGGGTGGACACTGAAGCTTTCTTT. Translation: CASSTRTGVDTEAFF.

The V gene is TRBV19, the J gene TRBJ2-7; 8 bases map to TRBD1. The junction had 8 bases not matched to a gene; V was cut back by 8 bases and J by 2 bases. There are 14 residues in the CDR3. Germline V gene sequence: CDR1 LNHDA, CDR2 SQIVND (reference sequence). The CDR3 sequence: CASSPDRGAYEQYF. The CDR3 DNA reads TGTGCCAGTTCCCCTGACAGGGGCGCCTACGAGCAGTACTTC.

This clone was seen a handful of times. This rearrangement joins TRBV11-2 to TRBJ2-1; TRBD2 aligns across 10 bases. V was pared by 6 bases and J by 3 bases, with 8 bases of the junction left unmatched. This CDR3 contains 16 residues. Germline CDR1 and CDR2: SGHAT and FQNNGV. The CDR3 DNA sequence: TGTGCCAGCAGTATTCTAGCGGGAGCTTTCTACAATGAGCAGTTCTTC. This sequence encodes CASSILAGAFYNEQFF.

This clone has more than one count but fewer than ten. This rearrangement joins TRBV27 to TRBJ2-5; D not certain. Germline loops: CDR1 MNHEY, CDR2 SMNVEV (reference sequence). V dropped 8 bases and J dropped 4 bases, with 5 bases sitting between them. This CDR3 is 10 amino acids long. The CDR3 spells CASGRETQYF. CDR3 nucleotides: TGTGCCAGCGGCCGAGAGACCCAGTACTTC.

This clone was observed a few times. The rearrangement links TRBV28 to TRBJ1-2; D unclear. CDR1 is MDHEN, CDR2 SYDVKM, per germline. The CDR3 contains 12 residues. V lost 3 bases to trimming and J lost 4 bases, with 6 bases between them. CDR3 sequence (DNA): TGTGCCAGCAGTTTTAACAGCTATGGCTACACCTTC. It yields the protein CASSFNSYGYTF.

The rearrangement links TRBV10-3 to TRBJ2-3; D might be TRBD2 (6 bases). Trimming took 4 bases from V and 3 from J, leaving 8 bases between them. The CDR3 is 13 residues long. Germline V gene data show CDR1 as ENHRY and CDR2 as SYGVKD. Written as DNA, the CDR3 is TGTGCCATCAGTGTGCGGGAAACAGATACGCAGTATTTT. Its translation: CAISVRETDTQYF.

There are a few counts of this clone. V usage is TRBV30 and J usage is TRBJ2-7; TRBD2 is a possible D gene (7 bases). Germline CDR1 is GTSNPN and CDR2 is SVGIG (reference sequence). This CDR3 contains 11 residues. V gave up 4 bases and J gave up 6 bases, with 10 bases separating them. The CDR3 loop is CAWIGGAEQYF. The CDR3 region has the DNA TGTGCCTGGATTGGGGGGGCCGAGCAGTACTTC.

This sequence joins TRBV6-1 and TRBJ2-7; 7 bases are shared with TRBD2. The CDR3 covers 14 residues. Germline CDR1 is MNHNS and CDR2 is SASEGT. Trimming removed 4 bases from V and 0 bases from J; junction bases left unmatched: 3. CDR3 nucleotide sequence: TGTGCCAGCAGTGGACGGACTAGCTCCTACGAGCAGTACTTC. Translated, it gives CASSGRTSSYEQYF.

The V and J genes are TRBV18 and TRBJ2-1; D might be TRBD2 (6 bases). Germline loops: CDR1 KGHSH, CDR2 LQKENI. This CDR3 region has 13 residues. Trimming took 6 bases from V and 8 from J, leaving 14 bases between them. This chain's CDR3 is CASSLTRSDEQFF. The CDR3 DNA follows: TGTGCCAGCTCCCTGACTAGGTCCGATGAGCAGTTCTTC. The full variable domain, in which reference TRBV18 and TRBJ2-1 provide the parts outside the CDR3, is NAGVMQNPRHLVRRRGQEARLRCSPMKGHSHVYWYRQLPEEGLKFMVYLQKENIIDESGMPKERFSAEFPKEGPSILRIQQVVRGDSAAYFCASSLTRSDEQFFGPGTRLTVL.

CDR3 amino acids: CASSSGTRGADTQYF. CDR3 DNA sequence: TGTGCCAGCAGCTCCGGGACTAGGGGTGCAGATACGCAGTATTTT. The chain employs TRBV5-4 and TRBJ2-3; 8 nucleotides agree with TRBD2. Germline loops: CDR1 SGHNT, CDR2 YYREEE (reference sequence). The J segment lost 4 bases and the V segment lost 3 bases, leaving 7 bases of the junction unmatched. The CDR3 covers 15 residues. Filled out from reference TRBV5-4 and TRBJ2-3, the complete variable domain reads ETGVTQSPTHLIKTRGQQVTLRCSSQSGHNTVSWYQQALGQGPQFIFQYYREEENGRGNFPPRFSGLQFPNYSSELNVNALELDDSALYLCASSSGTRGADTQYFGPGTRLTVL.

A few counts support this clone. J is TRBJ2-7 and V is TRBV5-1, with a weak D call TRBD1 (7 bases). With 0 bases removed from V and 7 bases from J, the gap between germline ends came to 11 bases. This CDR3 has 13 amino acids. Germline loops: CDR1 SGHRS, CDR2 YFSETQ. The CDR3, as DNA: TGCGCCAGCAGCTTGGAGGGGGCGGGGGAGCAGTACTTC. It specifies CASSLEGAGEQYF.

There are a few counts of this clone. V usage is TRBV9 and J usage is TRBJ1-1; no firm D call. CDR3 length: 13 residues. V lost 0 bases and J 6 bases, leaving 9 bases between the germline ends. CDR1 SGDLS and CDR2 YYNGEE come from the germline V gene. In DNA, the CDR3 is TGTGCCAGCAGCGTAGTGACCGCGGCTGAAGCTTTCTTT. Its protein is CASSVVTAAEAFF.

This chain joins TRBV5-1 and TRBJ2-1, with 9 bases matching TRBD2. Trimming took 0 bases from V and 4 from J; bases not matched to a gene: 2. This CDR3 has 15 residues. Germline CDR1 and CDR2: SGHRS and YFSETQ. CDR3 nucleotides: TGCGCCAGCAGCTTGGAGCTAGCGGGATACAATGAGCAGTTCTTC. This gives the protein CASSLELAGYNEQFF.

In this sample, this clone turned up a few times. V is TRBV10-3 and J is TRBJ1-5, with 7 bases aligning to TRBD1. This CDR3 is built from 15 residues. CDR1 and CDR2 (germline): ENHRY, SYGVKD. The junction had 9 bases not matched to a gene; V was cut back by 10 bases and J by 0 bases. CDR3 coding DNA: TGTGCCACTGACAGGGACCTCCCTAGCAATCAGCCCCAGCATTTT. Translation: CATDRDLPSNQPQHF.

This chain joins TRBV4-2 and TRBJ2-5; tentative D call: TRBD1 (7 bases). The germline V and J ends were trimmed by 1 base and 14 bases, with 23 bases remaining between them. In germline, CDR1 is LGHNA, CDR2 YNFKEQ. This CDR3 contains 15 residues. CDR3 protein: CASSQASPAPGGPYF. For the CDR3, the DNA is TGTGCCAGCAGCCAAGCCTCCCCCGCACCAGGGGGGCCTTACTTC.

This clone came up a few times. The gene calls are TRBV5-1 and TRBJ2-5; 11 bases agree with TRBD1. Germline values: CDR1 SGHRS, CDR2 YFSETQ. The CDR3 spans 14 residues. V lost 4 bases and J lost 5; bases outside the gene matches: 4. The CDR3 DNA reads TGCGCCAGCAGCGGAGGGACAGGGGGTGAGACCCAGTACTTC. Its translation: CASSGGTGGETQYF.

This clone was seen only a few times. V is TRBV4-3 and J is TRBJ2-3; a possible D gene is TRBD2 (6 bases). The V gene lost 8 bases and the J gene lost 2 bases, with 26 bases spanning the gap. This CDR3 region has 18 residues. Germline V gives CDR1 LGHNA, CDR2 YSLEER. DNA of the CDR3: TGCGCCAGCTCCCTTGGGAGGAGCGGCAATACAAACACAGATACGCAGTATTTT. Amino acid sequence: CASSLGRSGNTNTDTQYF.

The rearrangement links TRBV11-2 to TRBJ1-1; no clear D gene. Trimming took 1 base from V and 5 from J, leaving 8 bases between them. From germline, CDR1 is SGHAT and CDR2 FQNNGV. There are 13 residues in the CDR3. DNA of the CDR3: TGTGCCAGCAGCTTAGTTAGAGGGACTGAAGCTTTCTTT. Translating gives CASSLVRGTEAFF.

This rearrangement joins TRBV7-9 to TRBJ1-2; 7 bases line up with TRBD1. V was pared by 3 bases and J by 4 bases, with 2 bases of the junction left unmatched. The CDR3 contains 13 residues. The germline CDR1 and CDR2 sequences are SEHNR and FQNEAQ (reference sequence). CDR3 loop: CASSLEGAYGYTF. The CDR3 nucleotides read TGTGCCAGCAGCTTGGAGGGGGCCTATGGCTACACCTTC.

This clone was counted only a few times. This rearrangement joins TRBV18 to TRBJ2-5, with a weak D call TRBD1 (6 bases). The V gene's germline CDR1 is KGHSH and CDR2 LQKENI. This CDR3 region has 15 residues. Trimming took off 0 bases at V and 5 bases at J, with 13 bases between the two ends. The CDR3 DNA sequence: TGTGCCAGCTCACCACCGGGTGTGAGGGGGGAGACCCAGTACTTC. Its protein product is CASSPPGVRGETQYF.

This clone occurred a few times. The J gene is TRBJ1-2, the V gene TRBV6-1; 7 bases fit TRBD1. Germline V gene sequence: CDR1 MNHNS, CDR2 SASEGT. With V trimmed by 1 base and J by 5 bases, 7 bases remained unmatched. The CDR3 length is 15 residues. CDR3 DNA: TGTGCCAGCAGTGAAGTAGGGGGCTGGGGGTATGGCTACACCTTC. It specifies CASSEVGGWGYGYTF.

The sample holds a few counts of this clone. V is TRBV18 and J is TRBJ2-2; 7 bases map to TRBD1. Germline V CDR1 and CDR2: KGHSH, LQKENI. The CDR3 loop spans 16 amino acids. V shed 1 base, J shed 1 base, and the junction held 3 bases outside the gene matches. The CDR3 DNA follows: TGTGCCAGCTCACCACAGGGGGCGAGGAACACCGGGGAGCTGTTTTTT. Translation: CASSPQGARNTGELFF.

The DNA of the CDR3 is TGTGCCAGCAGTCGGACAGGGAACTATGGCTACACCTTC. Its translation: CASSRTGNYGYTF. This chain links TRBV6-6 with TRBJ1-2; the match to TRBD1 covers 8 bases. V gave up 5 bases and J gave up 2 bases; unmatched junction bases: 1. The CDR3 totals 13 residues. Germline V gives CDR1 MNHNY, CDR2 SVGAGI (reference sequence).